Listed here are 26 T cell receptor beta chains from one sample, sequenced in a study of cytomegalovirus exposure and HLA in healthy donors. Assay used: immunoSEQ multiplex PCR; TCRdb lists only in-frame clones, some missing. The sample has some 50,000 clones, approximately 93% seen once. The sample taken for sequencing was PBMCs. These receptors were collected from a woman between 18 and 30 years old in good health and CMV-seronegative.

The genes are TRBV14 and TRBJ2-1; D is possibly TRBD1 (6 bases). The germline CDR1 and CDR2 sequences are SGHDN and FVKESK. Trimming took off 1 base at V and 7 bases at J, with 11 bases between the two ends. This CDR3 region has 14 residues. The CDR3 loop reads CASSQAHRGNEQFF. As DNA, the CDR3 is TGTGCCAGCAGCCAAGCCCATAGGGGGAATGAGCAGTTCTTC.

The chain is built from TRBV7-2 and TRBJ1-1; possibly TRBD1 for D (6 bases). CDR1 is SGHTA, CDR2 FQGNSA, per germline. With 4 bases removed from V and 5 bases from J, the gap between germline ends came to 11 bases. This CDR3 is built from 13 residues. The CDR3 reads CASSSPTGTEAFF. CDR3 nucleotides: TGTGCCAGCAGCTCCCCCACAGGGACTGAAGCTTTCTTT. Filled out from reference TRBV7-2 and TRBJ1-1, the complete variable domain reads GAGVSQSPSNKVTEKGKDVELRCDPISGHTALYWYRQSLGQGLEFLIYFQGNSAPDKSGLPSDRFSAERTGGSVSTLTIQRTQQEDSAVYLCASSSPTGTEAFFGQGTRLTVV.

The chain employs TRBV14 and TRBJ2-3; 9 bases agree with TRBD1. The CDR3 sequence is 17 residues long. Germline V lookup: CDR1 SGHDN, CDR2 FVKESK. Losses at the gene ends were 4 bases for V and 2 bases for J; bases not matched to a gene: 10. In nucleotides, the CDR3 is TGTGCCAGCAGCCTACTCGGGACAGGGTTTTTCACAGATACGCAGTATTTT. Translated, it gives CASSLLGTGFFTDTQYF. The whole variable domain, filled in from reference TRBV14 and TRBJ2-3, reads EAGVTQFPSHSVIEKGQTVTLRCDPISGHDNLYWYRRVMGKEIKFLLHFVKESKQDESGMPNNRFLAERTGGTYSTLKVQPAELEDSGVYFCASSLLGTGFFTDTQYFGPGTRLTVL.

This sequence joins TRBV14 and TRBJ2-4; 7 bases are a match to TRBD2. V gave up 1 base and J gave up 6 bases; unmatched junction bases: 6. CDR3 length: 15 residues. Germline values: CDR1 SGHDN, CDR2 FVKESK. CDR3 in amino acids: CASSQAGGLANIQYF. The CDR3 DNA follows: TGTGCCAGCAGCCAAGCGGGGGGTCTAGCAAACATTCAGTACTTC.

This chain uses TRBV7-9 with TRBJ1-4; possibly TRBD1 for D (5 bases). CDR1 is SEHNR, CDR2 FQNEAQ, per germline (reference sequence). The CDR3 covers 14 residues. V shed 4 bases and J shed 7 bases, with 13 bases lying between them. The CDR3 here is CASSSGLSLEKLFF. The CDR3, as DNA: TGTGCCAGCAGCTCAGGGCTGTCCCTTGAAAAACTGTTTTTT.

The chain couples TRBV6-6 to TRBJ2-7, with 10 bases fitting TRBD2. Germline assignment: CDR1 MNHNY and CDR2 SVGAGI (reference sequence). V lost 0 bases and J lost 6; bases outside the gene matches: 8. The CDR3 consists of 16 residues. CDR3 residues: CASSYSKSSGSREQYV. As DNA, the CDR3 is TGTGCCAGCAGTTACTCGAAGTCTAGCGGGAGTCGCGAGCAGTACGTC.

The J gene is TRBJ1-3, the V gene TRBV5-1, with a weak D call TRBD1 (6 bases). Trimming stripped 4 bases from V and 12 bases from J, with 20 bases between. The length of the CDR3 is 14 residues. Germline lookup yields CDR1 SGHRS and CDR2 YFSETQ. The CDR3 DNA follows: TGCGCCAGCAGCCCTCCGGGACAAGGGGCCGACATATATTTT. Its protein product is CASSPPGQGADIYF.

The chain carries TRBV5-1 and TRBJ2-5; 9 nucleotides align to TRBD1. Germline trimming cut 4 bases from V and 4 bases from J; bases unmatched to any gene: 5. Germline-derived CDR1 and CDR2 are SGHRS and YFSETQ. CDR3 length equals 14 residues. For the CDR3, the DNA is TGCGCCAGCAGCCCGGGACAGGGTGGAGAGACCCAGTACTTC. Its translation: CASSPGQGGETQYF.

V gene TRBV9 combines with J gene TRBJ1-6, with 9 nucleotides matching TRBD1. Unmatched junction bases numbered 17, after V lost 4 bases and J lost 9 bases. The germline V gene encodes CDR1 SGDLS and CDR2 YYNGEE. The length of the CDR3 is 18 residues. The CDR3 loop reads CASSRGQGRSLGGSPLHF. CDR3 sequence (DNA): TGTGCCAGCAGCAGGGGACAGGGCCGAAGCTTAGGCGGTTCACCCCTCCACTTT.

The chain carries TRBV4-3 and TRBJ1-1; the D gene is possibly TRBD1 (6 bases). Germline V CDR1 and CDR2: LGHNA, YSLEER. The length of the CDR3 is 14 residues. The V end was cut by 6 bases, the J end by 2 bases, with 13 bases between. The CDR3 region is CASRDQGPNTEAFF. In nucleotides, the CDR3 is TGCGCCAGCAGGGATCAGGGGCCTAACACTGAAGCTTTCTTT.

This chain uses TRBV7-2 with TRBJ2-2; D unresolved. Germline V lookup: CDR1 SGHTA, CDR2 FQGNSA. There are 11 residues in the CDR3. V was trimmed by 6 bases and J by 4 bases, leaving 3 bases between them. The CDR3, as DNA: TGTGCCAGCAGTCTCACCGGGGAGCTGTTTTTT. Encoded protein: CASSLTGELFF. Looking up the rest from reference TRBV7-2 and TRBJ2-2 gives the full variable domain: GAGVSQSPSNKVTEKGKDVELRCDPISGHTALYWYRQSLGQGLEFLIYFQGNSAPDKSGLPSDRFSAERTGGSVSTLTIQRTQQEDSAVYLCASSLTGELFFGEGSRLTVL.

This chain connects TRBV18 to TRBJ2-6; 8 nucleotides line up with TRBD2. The CDR3 totals 22 residues. The J segment lost 0 bases and the V segment lost 5 bases, leaving 21 bases of the junction unmatched. Germline CDR1 KGHSH, CDR2 LQKENI. The CDR3 bases are TGTGCCAGCTCAACCCGTGCCGGGGGGGACGGATTAATCGTCTCTGGGGCCAACGTCCTGACTTTC. Translation gives CASSTRAGGDGLIVSGANVLTF.

The rearrangement uses TRBV4-1 and TRBJ2-7, with D possibly being TRBD1 (6 bases). Trimming removed 4 bases from V and 1 base from J, with 14 bases in between. This CDR3 has 15 residues. Germline loops: CDR1 MGHRA, CDR2 YSYEKL. CDR3 in DNA: TGCGCCAGCAGCCCAAATCGGGACACGTCCTACGAGCAGTACTTC. Its translation: CASSPNRDTSYEQYF.

The rearrangement joins TRBV13 to TRBJ2-7, with unresolved D. Trimming stripped 0 bases from V and 0 bases from J, with 12 bases between. The CDR3 consists of 16 residues. In germline, CDR1 is PRHDT, CDR2 FYEKMQ (reference sequence). CDR3 bases: TGTGCCAGCAGCTTAGGAACAGTTATCTCCTCCTACGAGCAGTACTTC. Protein product: CASSLGTVISSYEQYF.

The chain's CDR3 is CATSRVGDSWETQYF. The CDR3, as DNA: TGTGCCACCAGCAGAGTAGGGGATTCGTGGGAGACCCAGTACTTC. The chain has TRBV15 and TRBJ2-5; a weak D match, TRBD1 (5 bases). The CDR3 runs 15 residues. V dropped 1 base and J dropped 5 bases, with 14 bases sitting between them. In germline, CDR1 is LNHNV, CDR2 YYDKDF (reference sequence).

V and J are TRBV11-1 and TRBJ2-7; perhaps TRBD1 as D (6 bases). V was cut by 1 base and J by 2 bases, with 15 bases left in between. Germline loops: CDR1 SGHAT, CDR2 FQDESV (reference sequence). CDR3 length: 16 residues. The CDR3 reads CASSLVRRDTPYEQYV. The CDR3, as DNA: TGTGCCAGCAGCTTAGTCCGCCGGGACACCCCCTACGAGCAGTACGTC.

The V and J genes are TRBV15 and TRBJ1-5; the D is unclear. This CDR3 spans 14 amino acids. The V gene's germline CDR1 is LNHNV and CDR2 YYDKDF (reference sequence). V lost 0 bases and J lost 5, with 8 bases in between. The CDR3 loop is CATSRETIDQPQHF. CDR3 DNA sequence: TGTGCCACCAGCAGAGAAACTATTGATCAGCCCCAGCATTTT. Combining the CDR3 with reference TRBV15 and TRBJ1-5 gives the whole variable domain DAMVIQNPRYQVTQFGKPVTLSCSQTLNHNVMYWYQQKSSQAPKLLFHYYDKDFNNEADTPDNFQSRRPNTSFCFLDIRSPGLGDTAMYLCATSRETIDQPQHFGDGTRLSIL.

The V and J genes are TRBV9 and TRBJ2-1; 8 positions agree with TRBD2. CDR3 length equals 16 residues. Germline-derived CDR1 and CDR2 are SGDLS and YYNGEE. The ends lost 0 bases at V and 6 bases at J; junction bases unmatched: 8. The CDR3 region is CASSVAGSGRGNEQFF. Here the CDR3 DNA reads TGTGCCAGCAGCGTAGCTGGGAGCGGGAGAGGCAATGAGCAGTTCTTC.

The chain links TRBV7-9 to TRBJ2-1, with TRBD2 identical over 7 bases. Germline lookup yields CDR1 SEHNR and CDR2 FQNEAQ (reference sequence). Trimming at V came to 2 bases and at J to 0 bases, leaving 4 bases not matched to a gene. There are 16 residues in the CDR3. The CDR3 sequence: CASSLRGVLSYNEQFF. The CDR3 DNA reads as TGTGCCAGCAGCTTACGGGGGGTTCTCTCCTACAATGAGCAGTTCTTC.

This clone occurred once. The V gene is TRBV30, the J gene TRBJ2-1, with D possibly matching TRBD2 (6 bases). In germline, CDR1 is GTSNPN, CDR2 SVGIG (reference sequence). CDR3 length equals 15 residues. V was trimmed by 1 base and J by 1 base, leaving 11 bases between them. Written as DNA, the CDR3 is TGTGCCTGGAGTGGTAGTAGCGGATCCTACAATGAGCAGTTCTTC. It specifies CAWSGSSGSYNEQFF.

The chain links TRBV18 to TRBJ2-7; the match to TRBD2 covers 13 bases. The CDR3 runs to 16 residues. The germline V gene has CDR1 KGHSH and CDR2 LQKENI. The V and J ends lost 4 bases and 6 bases, in that order; junction bases with no gene match: 9. CDR3 in DNA: TGTGCCAGCTCACAAGGACTAGCGGGGGAGTTTGGCGAGCAGTACGTC. Encoded protein: CASSQGLAGEFGEQYV.

The rearrangement links TRBV4-2 to TRBJ1-1, with D unclear. Germline CDR1 is LGHNA and CDR2 is YNFKEQ. The V end was cut by 0 bases, the J end by 3 bases, with 14 bases between. The CDR3 is 16 amino acids. CDR3 sequence reads: CASSQDPGVSDTEAFF. CDR3 bases: TGTGCCAGCAGCCAAGATCCGGGAGTCTCGGACACTGAAGCTTTCTTT.

The V gene is TRBV5-1, the J gene TRBJ2-3; 11 positions agree with TRBD1. Losses at the gene ends were 4 bases for V and 5 bases for J; bases not matched to a gene: 9. The germline V gene encodes CDR1 SGHRS and CDR2 YFSETQ. The CDR3 is 16 amino acids. The CDR3 is CASSAGQGAPRDTQYF. The DNA for the CDR3 is TGCGCCAGCAGCGCCGGACAGGGGGCGCCGAGAGATACGCAGTATTTT.

The chain links TRBV30 to TRBJ1-5; D unclear. There are 11 residues in the CDR3. The germline V gene has CDR1 GTSNPN and CDR2 SVGIG (reference sequence). V lost 2 bases and J 9 bases, leaving 8 bases between the germline ends. CDR3 nucleotide sequence: TGTGCCTGGAGTACCGGCGGGCCCCAGCATTTT. It specifies CAWSTGGPQHF.

The chain employs TRBV19 and TRBJ1-1; D is unresolved. This CDR3 contains 15 residues. Trimming shortened V by 7 bases and J by 0 bases, and 15 bases separated the two germline ends. Per germline, CDR1 LNHDA and CDR2 SQIVND (reference sequence). CDR3 DNA: TGTGCCAGTATCGGGGTGGGTTCTATGAACACTGAAGCTTTCTTT. It codes for CASIGVGSMNTEAFF.

The chain couples TRBV7-7 to TRBJ2-1, with 9 bases aligning to TRBD2. This CDR3 has 13 residues. J lost 7 bases, V lost 4 bases, and 2 bases had no gene match. Germline V gene data show CDR1 as SSHAT and CDR2 as FNYEAQ (reference sequence). The CDR3 DNA follows: TGTGCCAGCAGCTACACTAGCGGGAATGAGCAGTTCTTC. Protein product: CASSYTSGNEQFF.